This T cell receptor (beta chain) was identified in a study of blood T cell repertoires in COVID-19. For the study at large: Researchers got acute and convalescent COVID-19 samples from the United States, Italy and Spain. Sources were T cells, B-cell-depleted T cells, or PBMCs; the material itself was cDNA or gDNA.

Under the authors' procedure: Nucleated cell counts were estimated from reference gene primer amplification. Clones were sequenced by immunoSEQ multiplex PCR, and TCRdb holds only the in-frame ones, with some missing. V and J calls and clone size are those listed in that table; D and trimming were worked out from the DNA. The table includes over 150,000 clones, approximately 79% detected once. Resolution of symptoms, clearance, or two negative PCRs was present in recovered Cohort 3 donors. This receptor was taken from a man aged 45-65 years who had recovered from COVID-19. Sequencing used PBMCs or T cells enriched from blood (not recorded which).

CDR3 DNA sequence: TGTGCCAGCAGTTCCTACAGGGGTGGATACGAGCAGTACTTC. Its translation is CASSSYRGGYEQYF. V and J are TRBV27 and TRBJ2-7, with TRBD1 matching 7 bases. Germline assignment: CDR1 MNHEY and CDR2 SMNVEV (reference sequence). The CDR3 has 14 residues. V dropped 4 bases and J dropped 4; count of bases not matched to a gene: 7.